This T cell receptor (beta chain) was identified during a study of human T cells and chemical hapten exposure. For the study at large: An approximately 2 cm by approximately 2 cm inner upper arm patch received 2% DPC for sensitization. Weekly diphenylcyclopropenone doses were given to patients' scalps across the roughly 24-week study. Whole-study findings and limits: The donor cohort had alopecia, so its immune response may not match that of healthy people.

Time point meaning: patch test 2, 6 weeks after DPC sensitization. Regarding treatment: therapeutic diphenylcyclopropenone sensitization with weekly scalp DPC. Total RNA extraction was carried out from unfractionated whole blood. TCRdb reprocessed the RACE reads via MiXCR and lists one record per CDR3 protein. The data contain over 70,000 distinct CDR3 sequences, 7.5% to 9.5% of them singletons. CDR3 length equals 16 residues. Unmatched junction bases numbered 7, after V lost 5 bases and J lost 2 bases. CDR1 SNHLY and CDR2 FYNNEI come from the germline V gene. This clonotype turned up a few times. Its antigen is undetermined.

Sequenced here: whole blood, sampled in connection with sensitization to the hapten diphenylcyclopropenone (DPC). The receptor's source is a woman in her fifties or sixties with alopecia areata. Some clones in this sample may be carry-over from other donors' samples. The chain carries TRBV2 and TRBJ2-3; the match to TRBD2 covers 10 bases. The CDR3 reads CASSTTSGASTDTQYF. In nucleotides, the CDR3 is TGTGCCAGCAGTACCACTAGCGGGGCCTCCACAGATACGCAGTATTTT.